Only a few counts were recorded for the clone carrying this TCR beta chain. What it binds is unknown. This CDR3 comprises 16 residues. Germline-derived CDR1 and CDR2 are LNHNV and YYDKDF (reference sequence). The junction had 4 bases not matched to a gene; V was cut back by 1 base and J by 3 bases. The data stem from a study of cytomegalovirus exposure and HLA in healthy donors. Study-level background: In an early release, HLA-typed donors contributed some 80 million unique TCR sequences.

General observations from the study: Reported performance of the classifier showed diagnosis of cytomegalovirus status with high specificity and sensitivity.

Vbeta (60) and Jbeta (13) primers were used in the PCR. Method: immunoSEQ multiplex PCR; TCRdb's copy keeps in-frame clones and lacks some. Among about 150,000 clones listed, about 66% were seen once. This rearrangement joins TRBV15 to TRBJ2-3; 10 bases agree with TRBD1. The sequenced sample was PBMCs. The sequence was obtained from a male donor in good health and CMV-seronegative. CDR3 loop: CATSRGQGAGTDTQYF. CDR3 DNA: TGTGCCACCAGCAGAGGACAGGGGGCAGGAACAGATACGCAGTATTTT.